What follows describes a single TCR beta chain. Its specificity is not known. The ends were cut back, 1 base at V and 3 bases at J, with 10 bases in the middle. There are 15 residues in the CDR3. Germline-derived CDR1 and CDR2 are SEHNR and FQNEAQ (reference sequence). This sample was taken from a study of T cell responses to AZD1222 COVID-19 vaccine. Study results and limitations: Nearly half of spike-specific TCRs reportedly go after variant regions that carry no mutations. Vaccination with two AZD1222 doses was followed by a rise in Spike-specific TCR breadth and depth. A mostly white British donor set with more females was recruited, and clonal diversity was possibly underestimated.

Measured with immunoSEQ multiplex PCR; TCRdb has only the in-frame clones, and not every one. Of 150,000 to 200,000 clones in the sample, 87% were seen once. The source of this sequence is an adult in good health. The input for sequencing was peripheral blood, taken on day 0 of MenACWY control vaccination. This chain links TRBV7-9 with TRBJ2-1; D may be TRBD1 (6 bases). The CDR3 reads CASSLEQGSYNEQFF. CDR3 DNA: TGTGCCAGCAGCTTAGAACAGGGAAGCTACAATGAGCAGTTCTTC.